This T cell receptor (beta chain) originates from a study of cytomegalovirus exposure and HLA in healthy donors. Background on the study: Out of 150 million to 200 million T cells, an earlier analysis found around 120 million unique TCR beta sequences in total.

To note about this clone: Its antigen is not known.

Per the germline V gene, CDR1 is SQVTM and CDR2 is ANQGSEA. The CDR3 runs 13 residues. The V gene lost 5 bases and the J gene lost 0 bases, with 10 bases spanning the gap. General study results and limits: The authors enumerated 164 TCR beta chains as linked to cytomegalovirus. Generally TCR sequences proved uncommon, though certain public TCRs appeared in numerous donors.

A multiplex PCR was run with 60 Vbeta primers and 13 Jbeta primers. Original analysis: About 12 million shared chains were among the about 80 million unique TCR beta chains that a later analysis counted. Some clones are missing from TCRdb's copy, which holds only in-frame ones; the method was immunoSEQ multiplex PCR. V and J calls and clone size are as listed in that table; D and trimming were resolved from the DNA. The sample includes around 180,000 clones, approximately 82% of them seen just once. Sequenced sample: PBMCs. This receptor was taken from a girl aged 2 to 10 in good health and CMV-seropositive. The J gene is TRBJ1-2, the V gene TRBV29-1; D unresolved. CDR3 loop: CSVRKLSNYGYTF. In nucleotides, the CDR3 is TGCAGCGTTCGTAAGCTGTCTAACTATGGCTACACCTTC.